The 7 T cell receptor beta chains reported below all come from one sample, sequenced in a study of spatial heterogeneity in lung cancer. TCRdb used MiXCR to reprocess the 5' RACE reads, holding one entry per CDR3 protein. The profile covers about 26,000 distinct CDR3 sequences, with 9.5% to 15% appearing a single time and less than 30% taken by the ten largest. Stated time point: sample taken at primary tumor resection. Whole RNA obtained from tumor, nontumor lung or frozen PBMC underwent sequencing without sorting. Here the sequenced sample was PBMCs, taken at surgery. These receptors originate from a female donor with early-stage non-small cell lung cancer.

This clonotype was seen at least ten times. The rearrangement links TRBV12-3 or TRBV12-4 to TRBJ1-1, with D hard to call. V lost 5 bases and J lost 1, with 8 bases in between. CDR3 size: 13 residues. CDR3 nucleotides: TGTGCCAGCAGTCCTGCCGCGAACACTGAAGCTTTCTTT. Residues: CASSPAANTEAFF.

The rearrangement links TRBV20-1 to TRBJ2-4; no clear D gene. Germline V CDR1 and CDR2: DFQATT, SNEGSKA (reference sequence). CDR3 length equals 12 residues. The V and J ends lost 3 bases and 6 bases respectively, with 9 bases between them. CDR3 residues: CSARDSGNIQYF. For the CDR3, the DNA is TGCAGTGCTAGGGATTCAGGAAACATTCAGTACTTC.

The sample holds many counts of this clonotype. The chain uses TRBV11-2 and TRBJ2-3; no clear D. This CDR3 is built from 11 residues. V dropped 3 bases and J dropped 9 bases, with 7 bases sitting between them. Germline V gene data show CDR1 as SGHAT and CDR2 as FQNNGV. The CDR3 loop reads CASSFKITQYF. The CDR3, as DNA: TGTGCCAGCAGCTTTAAGATAACGCAGTATTTT. Full variable domain (remainder filled in from reference TRBV11-2 and TRBJ2-3): EAGVAQSPRYKIIEKRQSVAFWCNPISGHATLYWYQQILGQGPKLLIQFQNNGVVDDSQLPKDRFSAERLKGVDSTLKIQPAKLEDSAVYLCASSFKITQYFGPGTRLTVL.

This clonotype has a handful of counts. CDR3 nucleotide sequence: TGTGCCAGTAGACAGGACAGGCGAGAGACCCAGTACTTC. Translated: CASRQDRRETQYF. The chain uses TRBV19 and TRBJ2-5; TRBD1 aligns across 7 bases. The CDR3 covers 13 residues. CDR1 is LNHDA, CDR2 SQIVND, per germline (reference sequence). V lost 6 bases to trimming and J lost 4 bases; unmatched junction nucleotides: 5.

This clonotype appeared a few times. The V gene is TRBV3-1, the J gene TRBJ1-4, with TRBD1 matching 11 bases. CDR1 and CDR2 (germline): LGHDT, YNNKEL (reference sequence). The trim removed 2 bases at V and 7 bases at J, leaving 9 bases unmatched. The CDR3 consists of 17 residues. For the CDR3, the DNA is TGTGCCAGCAGCCAAAACCCGGACAGGGGGCCCTGTGAAAAACTGTTTTTT. This sequence encodes CASSQNPDRGPCEKLFF.

This clonotype was detected ten times or more. The chain combines TRBV7-2 with TRBJ2-5, with D hard to call. Trimming removed 1 base from V and 0 bases from J, with 6 bases in between. Germline V gene sequence: CDR1 SGHTA, CDR2 FQGNSA. This CDR3 is built from 14 residues. The CDR3 region is CASSLGRYQETQYF. CDR3 in DNA: TGTGCCAGCAGCTTAGGGCGGTACCAAGAGACCCAGTACTTC.

This clonotype was counted only a few times. The chain links TRBV7-9 to TRBJ2-1, with unresolved D. The CDR3 loop spans 15 amino acids. The V end was cut by 5 bases, the J end by 0 bases, with 11 bases between. The germline V gene encodes CDR1 SEHNR and CDR2 FQNEAQ (reference sequence). CDR3 residues: CASSQLPSSYNEQFF. The CDR3 nucleotides read TGTGCCAGCAGCCAGTTACCGAGCTCCTACAATGAGCAGTTCTTC.